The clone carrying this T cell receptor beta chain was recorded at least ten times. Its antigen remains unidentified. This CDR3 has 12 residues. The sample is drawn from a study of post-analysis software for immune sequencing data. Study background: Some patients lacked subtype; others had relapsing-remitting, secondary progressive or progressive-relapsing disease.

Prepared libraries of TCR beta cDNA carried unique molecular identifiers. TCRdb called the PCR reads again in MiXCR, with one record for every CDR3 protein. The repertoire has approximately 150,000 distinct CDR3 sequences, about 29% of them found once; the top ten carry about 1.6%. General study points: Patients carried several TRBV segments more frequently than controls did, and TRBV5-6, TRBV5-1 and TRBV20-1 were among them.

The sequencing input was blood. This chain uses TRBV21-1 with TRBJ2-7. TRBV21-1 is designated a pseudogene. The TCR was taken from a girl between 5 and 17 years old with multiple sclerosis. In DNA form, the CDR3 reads TGTGCCAGCAGCAAAGAGGCTCGCGAGCAGTACTTC. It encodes CASSKEAREQYF.